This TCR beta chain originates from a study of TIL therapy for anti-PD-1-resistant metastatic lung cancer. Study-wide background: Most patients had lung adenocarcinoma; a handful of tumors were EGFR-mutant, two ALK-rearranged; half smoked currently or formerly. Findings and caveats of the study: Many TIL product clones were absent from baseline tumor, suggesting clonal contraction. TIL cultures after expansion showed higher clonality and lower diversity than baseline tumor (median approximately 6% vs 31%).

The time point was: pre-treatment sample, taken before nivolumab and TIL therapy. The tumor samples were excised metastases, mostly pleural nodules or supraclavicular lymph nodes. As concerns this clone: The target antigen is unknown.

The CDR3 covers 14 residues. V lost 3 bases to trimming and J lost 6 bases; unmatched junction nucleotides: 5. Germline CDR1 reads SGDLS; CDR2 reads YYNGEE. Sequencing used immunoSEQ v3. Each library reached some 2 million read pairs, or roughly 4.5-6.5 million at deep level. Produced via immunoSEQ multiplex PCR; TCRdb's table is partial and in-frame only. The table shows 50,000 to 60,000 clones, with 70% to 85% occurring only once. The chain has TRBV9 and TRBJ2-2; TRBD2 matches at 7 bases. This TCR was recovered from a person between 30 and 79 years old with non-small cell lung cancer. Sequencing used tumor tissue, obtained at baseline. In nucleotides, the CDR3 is TGTGCCAGCAGCGAGGAGGCGGGAGCCGGGGAGCTGTTTTTT. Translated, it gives CASSEEAGAGELFF.